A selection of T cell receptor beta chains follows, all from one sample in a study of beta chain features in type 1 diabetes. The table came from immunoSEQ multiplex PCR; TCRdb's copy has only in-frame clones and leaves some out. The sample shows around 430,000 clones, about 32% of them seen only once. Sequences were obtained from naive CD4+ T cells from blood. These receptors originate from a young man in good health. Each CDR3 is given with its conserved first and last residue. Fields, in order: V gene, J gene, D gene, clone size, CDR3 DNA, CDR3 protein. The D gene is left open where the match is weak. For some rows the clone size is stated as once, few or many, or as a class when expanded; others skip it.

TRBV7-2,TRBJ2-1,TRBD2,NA,TGTGCCAGCAGCCGGGGACTAGCGGGAGTCAATGAGCAGTTCTTC,CASSRGLAGVNEQFF
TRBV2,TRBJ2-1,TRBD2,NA,TGTGCCAGCAGACCTCCGGGACTAGCTTCCAATGAGCAGTTCTTC,CASRPPGLASNEQFF
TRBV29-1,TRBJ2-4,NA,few,TGCAGCGTTGAGCTAGCCAAAAACATTCAGTACTTC,CSVELAKNIQYF
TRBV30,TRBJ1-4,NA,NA,TGTGCCTGGAGTGTACTAACAGCAACTAATGAAAAACTGTTTTTT,CAWSVLTATNEKLFF
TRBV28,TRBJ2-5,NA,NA,TGTGCCAGCAGTTCCTCAAGTGAGACCCAGTACTTC,CASSSSSETQYF
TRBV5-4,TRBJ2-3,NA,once,TGTGCCAGCAGCTTGTTGAATACAGATACGCAGTATTTT,CASSLLNTDTQYF
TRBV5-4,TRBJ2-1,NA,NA,TGTGCCAGCAGCTCCACAACGGGATGGACTTTTGGGACGGAGCAGTTCTTC,CASSSTTGWTFGTEQFF
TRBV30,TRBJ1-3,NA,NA,TGTGCCTGGAGTGTGTCATTTTCTGGAAACACCATATATTTT,CAWSVSFSGNTIYF
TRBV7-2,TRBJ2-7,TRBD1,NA,TGTGCCAGCAGCCGGCGGACAGGGGGCCCCGAGCAGTACTTC,CASSRRTGGPEQYF
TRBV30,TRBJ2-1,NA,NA,TGTGCCTGGAGTGTAGACAGCTACAATGAGCAGTTCTTC,CAWSVDSYNEQFF
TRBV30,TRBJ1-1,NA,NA,TGTGCCTGGACCCGGGGAGGGAAGGACACTGAAGCTTTCTTT,CAWTRGGKDTEAFF
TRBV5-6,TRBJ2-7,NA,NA,TGTGCCAGCAGCCCTGTAGGTGGAGGCTACGAGCAGTACTTC,CASSPVGGGYEQYF
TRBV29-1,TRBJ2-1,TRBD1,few,TGCAGCGTTGAAGACCGGACAGGGTCCTACAATGAGCAGTTCTTC,CSVEDRTGSYNEQFF
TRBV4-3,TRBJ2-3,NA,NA,TGCGCCAGCAGCCCCGAGAGTAGCACAGATACGCAGTATTTT,CASSPESSTDTQYF
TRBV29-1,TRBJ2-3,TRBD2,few,TGCAGCTCCGAGGGGCTAGCGGGCTTCACAGATACGCAGTATTTT,CSSEGLAGFTDTQYF
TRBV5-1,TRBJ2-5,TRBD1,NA,TGCGCCAGCAGCGTCCGGGACAGAACGACCGGGGAGACCCAGTACTTC,CASSVRDRTTGETQYF
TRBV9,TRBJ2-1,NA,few,TGTGCCAGCAGCGAGGGATCTTACAATGAGCAGTTCTTC,CASSEGSYNEQFF
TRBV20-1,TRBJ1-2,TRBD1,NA,TGCAGTGACGACAGGGATGGCTACACCTTC,CSDDRDGYTF
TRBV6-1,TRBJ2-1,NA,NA,TGTGCCAGCAGTGAAGTCACGGGAGCCTACAATGAGCAGTTCTTC,CASSEVTGAYNEQFF
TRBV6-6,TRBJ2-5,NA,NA,TGTGCCAGCAGTTACCAGAGGGAGGAGACCCAGTACTTC,CASSYQREETQYF
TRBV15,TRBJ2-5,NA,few,TGTGCCACCAGCAGAGCAGGGGGGCGAGAGACCCAGTACTTC,CATSRAGGRETQYF
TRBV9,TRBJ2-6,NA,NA,TGTGCCAGCAGCGGCGACAGGAGCTCTGGGGCCAACGTCCTGACTTTT,CASSGDRSSGANVLTF
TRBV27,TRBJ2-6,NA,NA,TGTGCCAGCAGTTTATCCTGGGGGCCTGGGGCCAACGTCCTGACTTTC,CASSLSWGPGANVLTF
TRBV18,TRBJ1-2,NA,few,TGTGCCAGCTCACCTCTTGGTTCGGGGACCTTGGTTGGCTACACCTTC,CASSPLGSGTLVGYTF